This TCR beta chain was documented in a study of OX40 agonist ivuxolimab in advanced cancers. Looking at the study overall: Clinicians treated patients with ivuxolimab, an agonistic anti-OX40 (CD134) antibody. Intravenous ivuxolimab was administered to patients every 2 weeks at 0.01 to 10 mg/kg.

Notes on this clone: No antigen is known for it.

Trimming stripped 2 bases from V and 3 bases from J, with 7 bases between. The germline CDR1 and CDR2 sequences are MNHEY and SVGAGI. CDR3 length: 14 residues. Some clones are missing from TCRdb's copy, which holds only in-frame ones; the method was immunoSEQ multiplex PCR. The table includes roughly 81,000 clones, around 94% detected once. Study outcomes and limitations: At 0.1 to 3.0 mg/kg, CD4+ and CD8+ blood T cells expanded clonally by week 6.

The V and J genes are TRBV6-5 and TRBJ2-2; no clear D. This sample comprised CD4+ or CD8+ T cells sorted from blood, obtained in a trial of the OX40 agonist ivuxolimab. The receptor comes from an adult with an advanced solid tumor such as melanoma, head and neck, liver or kidney cancer. The CDR3 here is CASSYDVDTGELFF. The CDR3 DNA reads as TGTGCCAGCAGTTACGACGTCGACACCGGGGAGCTGTTTTTT.